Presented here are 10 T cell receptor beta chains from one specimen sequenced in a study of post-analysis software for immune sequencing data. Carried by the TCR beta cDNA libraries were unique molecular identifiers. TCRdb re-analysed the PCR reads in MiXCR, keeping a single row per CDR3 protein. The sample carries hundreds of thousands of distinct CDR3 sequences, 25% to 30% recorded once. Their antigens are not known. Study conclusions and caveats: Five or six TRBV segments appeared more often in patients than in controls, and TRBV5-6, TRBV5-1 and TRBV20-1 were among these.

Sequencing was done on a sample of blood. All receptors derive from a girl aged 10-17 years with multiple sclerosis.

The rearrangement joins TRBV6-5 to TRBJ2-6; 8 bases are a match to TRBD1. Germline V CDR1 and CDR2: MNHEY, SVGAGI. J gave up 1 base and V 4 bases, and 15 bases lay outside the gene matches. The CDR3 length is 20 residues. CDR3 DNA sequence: TGTGCCAGCAGTTCCGAATACGCCGGACAGGGTCGTTCTGGGGCCAACGTCCTGACTTTC. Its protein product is CASSSEYAGQGRSGANVLTF.

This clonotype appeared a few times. CDR3 bases: TGTGCCAGCAGTCCCTACCAGGGGGCAGGCAATGAGCAGTTCTTC. Translated, it gives CASSPYQGAGNEQFF. The chain combines TRBV27 with TRBJ2-1; TRBD1 matches at 8 bases. The CDR3 spans 15 residues. CDR1 is MNHEY, CDR2 SMNVEV, per germline (reference sequence). J lost 6 bases, V lost 5 bases, and 9 bases had no gene match.

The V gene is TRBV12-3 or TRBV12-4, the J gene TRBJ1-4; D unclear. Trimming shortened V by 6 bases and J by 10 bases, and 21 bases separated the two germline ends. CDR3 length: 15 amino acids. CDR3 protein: CASSPQRINLGKLFF. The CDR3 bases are TGTGCCAGCAGCCCCCAACGGATCAATTTGGGAAAACTGTTTTTT.

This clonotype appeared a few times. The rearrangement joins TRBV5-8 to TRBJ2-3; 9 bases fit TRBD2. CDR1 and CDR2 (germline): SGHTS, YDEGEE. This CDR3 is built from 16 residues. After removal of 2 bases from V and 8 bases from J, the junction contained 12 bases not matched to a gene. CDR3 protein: CASSFLMREGRGTQYF. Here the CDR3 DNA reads TGTGCCAGCAGCTTCCTAATGCGGGAGGGCCGGGGTACGCAGTATTTT.

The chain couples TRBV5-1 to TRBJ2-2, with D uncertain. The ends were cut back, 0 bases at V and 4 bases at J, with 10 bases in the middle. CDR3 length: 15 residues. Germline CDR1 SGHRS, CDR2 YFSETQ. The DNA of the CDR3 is TGCGCCAGCAGCTTGGACGGGTCGGGCACCGGGGAGCTGTTTTTT. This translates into CASSLDGSGTGELFF. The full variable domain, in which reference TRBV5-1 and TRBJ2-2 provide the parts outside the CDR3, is KAGVTQTPRYLIKTRGQQVTLSCSPISGHRSVSWYQQTPGQGLQFLFEYFSETQRNKGNFPGRFSGRQFSNSRSEMNVSTLELGDSALYLCASSLDGSGTGELFFGEGSRLTVL.

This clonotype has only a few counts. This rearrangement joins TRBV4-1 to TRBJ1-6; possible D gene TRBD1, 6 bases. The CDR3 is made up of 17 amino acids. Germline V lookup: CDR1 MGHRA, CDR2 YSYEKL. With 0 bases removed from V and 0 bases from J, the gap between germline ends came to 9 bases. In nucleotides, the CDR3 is TGCGCCAGCAGCCAAGACCAGGACAGCTCCTATAATTCACCCCTCCACTTT. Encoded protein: CASSQDQDSSYNSPLHF.

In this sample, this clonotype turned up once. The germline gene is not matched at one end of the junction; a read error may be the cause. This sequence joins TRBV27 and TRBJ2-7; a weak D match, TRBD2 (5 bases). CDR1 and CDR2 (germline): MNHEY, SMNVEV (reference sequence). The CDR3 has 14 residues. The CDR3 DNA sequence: TGTGCCATCAGTTCCGGGCGGGTCCCCTACGAGCAGTACTTC. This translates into CAISSGRVPYEQYF.

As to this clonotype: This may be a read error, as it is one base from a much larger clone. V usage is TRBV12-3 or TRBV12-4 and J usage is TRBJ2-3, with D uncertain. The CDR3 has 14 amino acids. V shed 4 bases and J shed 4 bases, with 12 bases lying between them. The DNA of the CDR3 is TGTGCCAGCAGTTACCGAGCCGGCGCAGATACGCAGTATTTT. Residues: CASSYRAGADTQYF.

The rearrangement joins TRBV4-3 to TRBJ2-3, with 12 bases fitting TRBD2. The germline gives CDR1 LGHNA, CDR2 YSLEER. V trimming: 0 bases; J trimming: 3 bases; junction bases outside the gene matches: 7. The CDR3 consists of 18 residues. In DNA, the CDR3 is TGCGCCAGCAGCCAAGAGAGCCCTAGCGGGGGGGCAACAGATACGCAGTATTTT. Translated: CASSQESPSGGATDTQYF.

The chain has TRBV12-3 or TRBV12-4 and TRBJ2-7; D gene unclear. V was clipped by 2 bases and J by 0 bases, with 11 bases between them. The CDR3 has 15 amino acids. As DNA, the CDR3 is TGTGCCAGCAGTTTACGGGCCGAGAGCTCCTACGAGCAGTACTTC. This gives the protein CASSLRAESSYEQYF.